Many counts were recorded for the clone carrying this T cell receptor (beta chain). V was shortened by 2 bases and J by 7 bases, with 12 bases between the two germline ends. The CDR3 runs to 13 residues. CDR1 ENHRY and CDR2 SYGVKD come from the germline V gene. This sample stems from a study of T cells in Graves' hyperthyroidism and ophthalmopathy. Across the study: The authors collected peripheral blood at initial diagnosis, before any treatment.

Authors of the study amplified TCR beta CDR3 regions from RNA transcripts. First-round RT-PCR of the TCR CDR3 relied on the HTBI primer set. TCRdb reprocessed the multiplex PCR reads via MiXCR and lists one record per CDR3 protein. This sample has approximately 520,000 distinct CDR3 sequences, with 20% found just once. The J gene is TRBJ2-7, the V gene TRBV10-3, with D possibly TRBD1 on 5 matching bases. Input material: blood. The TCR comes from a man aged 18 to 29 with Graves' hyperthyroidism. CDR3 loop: CAISENRAGEQYF. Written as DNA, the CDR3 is TGTGCCATCAGTGAGAACCGGGCAGGGGAGCAGTACTTC.